The next 2 T cell receptor beta chains were all read from a single sample in a study of blood T cell repertoires in COVID-19. Sequencing used immunoSEQ multiplex PCR; TCRdb keeps in-frame clones, though not all of them. The sample yields fewer than 100,000 clones, about four fifths seen once. Sequenced input: peripheral blood. The receptors shown here come from a human donor in a cohort sampled during active COVID-19.

The chain uses TRBV19 and TRBJ2-6; 7 positions match TRBD1. The CDR3 extends over 18 amino acids. The V and J ends lost 2 bases and 0 bases, in that order; junction bases with no gene match: 7. Germline V CDR1 and CDR2: LNHDA, SQIVND (reference sequence). The DNA of the CDR3 is TGTGCCAGTAGTATACATCCGGGACAGAGCTCTGGGGCCAACGTCCTGACTTTC. This encodes CASSIHPGQSSGANVLTF.

Only a few counts were recorded for this clone. The chain links TRBV2 to TRBJ2-3, with 9 bases matching TRBD1. Losses at the gene ends were 1 base for V and 1 base for J; bases not matched to a gene: 3. CDR3 length equals 16 residues. Germline V gene data show CDR1 as SNHLY and CDR2 as FYNNEI. CDR3 in DNA: TGTGCCAGCAGTGAAGACCGGGACAGGGGCACAGATACGCAGTATTTT. Residues: CASSEDRDRGTDTQYF.